This TCR beta chain stems from a study of blood T cells in healthy people across ages. Germline V gene sequence: CDR1 MNHEY, CDR2 SMNVEV (reference sequence). Trimming cost V 8 bases and J 4 bases, with 20 bases left between them. CDR3 size: 15 residues. Primed by a sample-barcoded 5' primer and a J-beta primer mix, a second PCR proceeded for about 6 to 12 cycles. One entry per CDR3 protein results from TCRdb running MiXCR on the 5' RACE reads. The repertoire holds roughly 1.5 million distinct CDR3 sequences, with around 40% as singletons. Specimen: blood. The receptor's source is a woman under 30 in good health. The chain is built from TRBV27 and TRBJ1-1; a weak D match, TRBD1 (5 bases). For the CDR3, the DNA is TGTGCCAGCCAAAGGGGATTAGCGGTAGGCACTGAAGCTTTCTTT. As protein: CASQRGLAVGTEAFF.